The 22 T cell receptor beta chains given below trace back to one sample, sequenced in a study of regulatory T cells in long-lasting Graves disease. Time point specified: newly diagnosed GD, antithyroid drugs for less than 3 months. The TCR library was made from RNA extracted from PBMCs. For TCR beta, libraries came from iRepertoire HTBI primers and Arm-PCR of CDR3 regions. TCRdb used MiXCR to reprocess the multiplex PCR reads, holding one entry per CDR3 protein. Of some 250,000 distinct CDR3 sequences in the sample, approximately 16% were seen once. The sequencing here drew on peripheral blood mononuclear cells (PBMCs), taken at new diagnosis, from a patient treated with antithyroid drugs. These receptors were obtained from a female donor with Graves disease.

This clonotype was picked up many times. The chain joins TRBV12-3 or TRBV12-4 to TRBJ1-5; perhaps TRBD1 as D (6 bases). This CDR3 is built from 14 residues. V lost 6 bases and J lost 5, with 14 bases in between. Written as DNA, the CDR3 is TGTGCCAGCAGACCTACAGGGAGCGATCAGCCCCAGCATTTT. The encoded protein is CASRPTGSDQPQHF.

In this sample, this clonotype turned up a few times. The CDR3 sequence: CATSATTGPPIEAFF. The CDR3 DNA is TGTGCCACCAGTGCCACGACAGGACCCCCCATTGAAGCTTTCTTT. The rearrangement joins TRBV24-1 to TRBJ1-1; possibly TRBD1 for D (6 bases). V dropped 5 bases and J dropped 7 bases, with 19 bases sitting between them. In germline, CDR1 is KGHDR, CDR2 SFDVKD. This CDR3 is 15 amino acids long.

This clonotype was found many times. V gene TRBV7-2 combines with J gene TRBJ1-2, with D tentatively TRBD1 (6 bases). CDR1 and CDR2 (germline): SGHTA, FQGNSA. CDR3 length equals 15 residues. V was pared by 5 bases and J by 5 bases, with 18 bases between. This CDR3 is CASSPGTLFSYGYTF. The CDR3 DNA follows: TGTGCCAGCAGCCCGGGGACACTGTTTTCTTATGGCTACACCTTC.

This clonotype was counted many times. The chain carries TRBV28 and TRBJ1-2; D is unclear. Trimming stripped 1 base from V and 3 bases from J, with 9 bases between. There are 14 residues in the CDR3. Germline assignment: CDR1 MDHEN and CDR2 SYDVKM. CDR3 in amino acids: CASSLSPGYYGYTF. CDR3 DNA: TGTGCCAGCAGTTTATCCCCTGGGTACTATGGCTACACCTTC.

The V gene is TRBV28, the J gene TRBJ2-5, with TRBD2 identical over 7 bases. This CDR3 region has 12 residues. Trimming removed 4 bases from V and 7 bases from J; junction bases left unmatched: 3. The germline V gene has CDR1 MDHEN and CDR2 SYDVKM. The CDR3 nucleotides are TGTGCCAGCAGTTCGACGGGGGGGACCCAGTACTTC. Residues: CASSSTGGTQYF. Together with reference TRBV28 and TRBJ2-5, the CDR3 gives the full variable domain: DVKVTQSSRYLVKRTGEKVFLECVQDMDHENMFWYRQDPGLGLRLIYFSYDVKMKEKGDIPEGYSVSREKKERFSLILESASTNQTSMYLCASSSTGGTQYFGPGTRLLVL.

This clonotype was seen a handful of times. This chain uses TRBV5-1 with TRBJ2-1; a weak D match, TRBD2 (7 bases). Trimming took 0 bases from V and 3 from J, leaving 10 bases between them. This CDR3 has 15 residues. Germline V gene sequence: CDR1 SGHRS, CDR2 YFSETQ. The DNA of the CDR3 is TGCGCCAGCAGCTTGGAGGGAGGGGGCTACAATGAGCAGTTCTTC. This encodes CASSLEGGGYNEQFF.

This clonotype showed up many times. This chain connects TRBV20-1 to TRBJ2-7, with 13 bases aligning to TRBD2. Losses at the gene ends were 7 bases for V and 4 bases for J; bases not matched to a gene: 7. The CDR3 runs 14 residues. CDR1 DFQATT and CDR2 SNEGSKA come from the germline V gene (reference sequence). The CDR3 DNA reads TGCAGTGGGGAACTAGCGGGAGGGCAATACGAGCAGTACTTC. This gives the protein CSGELAGGQYEQYF.

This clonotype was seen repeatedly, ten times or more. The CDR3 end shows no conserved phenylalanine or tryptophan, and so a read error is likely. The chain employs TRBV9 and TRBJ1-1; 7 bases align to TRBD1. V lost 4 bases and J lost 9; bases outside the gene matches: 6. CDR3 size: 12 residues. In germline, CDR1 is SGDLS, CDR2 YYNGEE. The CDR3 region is CASSHRDSKAFS. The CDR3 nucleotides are TGTGCCAGCAGCCACCGGGACAGCAAAGCTTTCTCT.

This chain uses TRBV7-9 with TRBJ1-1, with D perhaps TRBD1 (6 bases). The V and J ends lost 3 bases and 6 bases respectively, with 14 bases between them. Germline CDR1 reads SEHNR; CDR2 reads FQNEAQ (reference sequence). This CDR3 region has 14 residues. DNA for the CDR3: TGTGCCAGCAGCTTTGCGACAGGCACCTCTGAAGCTTTCTTT. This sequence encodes CASSFATGTSEAFF.

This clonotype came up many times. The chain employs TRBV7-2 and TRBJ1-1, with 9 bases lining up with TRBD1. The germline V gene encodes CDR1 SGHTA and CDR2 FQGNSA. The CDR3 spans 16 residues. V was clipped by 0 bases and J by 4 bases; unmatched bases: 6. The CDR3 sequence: CASSLAGTGIGTEAFF. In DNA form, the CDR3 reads TGTGCCAGCAGCTTAGCAGGGACAGGGATTGGCACTGAAGCTTTCTTT.

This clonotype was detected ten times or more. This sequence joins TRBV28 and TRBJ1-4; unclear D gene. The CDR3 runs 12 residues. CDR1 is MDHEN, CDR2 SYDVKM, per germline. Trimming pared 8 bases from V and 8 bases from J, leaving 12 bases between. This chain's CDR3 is CASGEFREKLFF. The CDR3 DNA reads TGTGCCAGCGGCGAGTTTCGCGAAAAACTGTTTTTT.

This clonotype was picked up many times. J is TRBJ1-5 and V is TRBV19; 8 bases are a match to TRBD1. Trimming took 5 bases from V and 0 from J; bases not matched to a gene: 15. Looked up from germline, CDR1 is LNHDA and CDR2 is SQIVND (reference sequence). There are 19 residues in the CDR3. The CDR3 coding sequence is TGTGCCAGTAGTGCTACCGGGACAGGTACCTCATATAGCAATCAGCCCCAGCATTTT. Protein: CASSATGTGTSYSNQPQHF. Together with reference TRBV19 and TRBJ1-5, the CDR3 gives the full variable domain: DGGITQSPKYLFRKEGQNVTLSCEQNLNHDAMYWYRQDPGQGLRLIYYSQIVNDFQKGDIAEGYSVSREKKESFPLTVTSAQKNPTAFYLCASSATGTGTSYSNQPQHFGDGTRLSIL.

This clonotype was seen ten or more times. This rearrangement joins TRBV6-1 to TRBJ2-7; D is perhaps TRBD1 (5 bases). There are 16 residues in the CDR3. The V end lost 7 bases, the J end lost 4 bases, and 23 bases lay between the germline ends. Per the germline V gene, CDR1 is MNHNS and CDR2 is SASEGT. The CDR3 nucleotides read TGTGCCAGCACCTCTGACTCCGCGGCCAGGGTGTACGAGCAGTACTTC. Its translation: CASTSDSAARVYEQYF.

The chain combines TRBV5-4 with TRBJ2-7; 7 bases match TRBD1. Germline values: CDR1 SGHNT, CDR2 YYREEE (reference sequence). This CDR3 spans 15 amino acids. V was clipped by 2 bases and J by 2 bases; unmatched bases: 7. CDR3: CASSFDREKPYEQYF. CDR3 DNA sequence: TGTGCCAGCAGCTTCGACAGGGAGAAACCCTACGAGCAGTACTTC.

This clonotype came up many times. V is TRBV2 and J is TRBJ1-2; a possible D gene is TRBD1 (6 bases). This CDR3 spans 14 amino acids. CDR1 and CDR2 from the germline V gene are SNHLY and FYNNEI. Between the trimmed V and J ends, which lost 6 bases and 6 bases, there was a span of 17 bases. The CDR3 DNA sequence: TGTGCCAGCAGCCACGACGTTAGGACAGATGGCTACACCTTC. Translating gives CASSHDVRTDGYTF.

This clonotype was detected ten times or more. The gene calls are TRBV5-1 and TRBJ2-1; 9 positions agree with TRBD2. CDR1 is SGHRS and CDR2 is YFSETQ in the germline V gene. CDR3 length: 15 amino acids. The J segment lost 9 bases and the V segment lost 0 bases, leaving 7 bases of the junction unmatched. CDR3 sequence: CASSLVLAGSSEQFF. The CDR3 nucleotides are TGCGCCAGCAGCTTGGTCCTAGCGGGAAGTAGTGAGCAGTTCTTC.

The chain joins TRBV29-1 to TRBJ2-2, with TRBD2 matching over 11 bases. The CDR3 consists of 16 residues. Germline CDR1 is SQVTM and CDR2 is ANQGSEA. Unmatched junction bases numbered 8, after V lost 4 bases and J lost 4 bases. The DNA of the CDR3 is TGCAGCGTTGTAGTGCTAGCGGGAGGTTTCACCGGGGAGCTGTTTTTT. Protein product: CSVVVLAGGFTGELFF.

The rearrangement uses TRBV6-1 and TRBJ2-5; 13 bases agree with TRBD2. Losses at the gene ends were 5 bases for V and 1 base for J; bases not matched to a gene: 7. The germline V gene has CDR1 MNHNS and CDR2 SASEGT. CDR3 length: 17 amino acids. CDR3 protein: CASSLTGTSGTQETQYF. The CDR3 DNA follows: TGTGCCAGCAGTCTTACCGGGACTAGCGGGACCCAAGAGACCCAGTACTTC.

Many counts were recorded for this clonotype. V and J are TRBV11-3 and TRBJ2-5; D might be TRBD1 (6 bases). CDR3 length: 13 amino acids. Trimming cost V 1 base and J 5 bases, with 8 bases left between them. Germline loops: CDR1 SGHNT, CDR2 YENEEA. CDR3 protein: CASSLADRETQYF. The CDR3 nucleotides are TGTGCCAGCAGCTTAGCCGACAGGGAGACCCAGTACTTC.

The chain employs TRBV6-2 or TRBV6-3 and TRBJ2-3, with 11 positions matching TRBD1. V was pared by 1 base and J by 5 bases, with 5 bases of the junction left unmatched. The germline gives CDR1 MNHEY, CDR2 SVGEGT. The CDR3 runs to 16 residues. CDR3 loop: CASSYYGTGGEDTQYF. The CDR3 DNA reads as TGTGCCAGCAGTTACTATGGGACAGGGGGGGAAGATACGCAGTATTTT.

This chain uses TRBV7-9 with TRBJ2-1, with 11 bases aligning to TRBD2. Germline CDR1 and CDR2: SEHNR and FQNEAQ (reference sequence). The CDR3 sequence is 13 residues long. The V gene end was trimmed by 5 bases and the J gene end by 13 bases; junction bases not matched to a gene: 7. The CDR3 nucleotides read TGTGCCAGCAGCGGTAGCGGGAGGGCCGGTCAGTTCTTC. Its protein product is CASSGSGRAGQFF.

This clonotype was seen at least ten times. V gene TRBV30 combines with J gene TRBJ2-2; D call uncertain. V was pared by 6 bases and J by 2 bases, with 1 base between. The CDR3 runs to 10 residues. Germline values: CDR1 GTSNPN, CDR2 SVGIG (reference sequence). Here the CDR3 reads CACNTGELFF. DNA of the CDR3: TGTGCCTGCAACACCGGGGAGCTGTTTTTT.